Below, one TCR beta chain is given with its context. Its matching antigen is unknown. This record comes from a study of Graves' ophthalmopathy and Graves' hyperthyroidism. Study-level points and caveats: Researchers report that a 13-signature model separated ophthalmopathy from stable hyperthyroidism, posting under 90% sensitivity and 81.08% specificity. In blood, most expanded thyroid clonotypes above 0.001 frequency were also detected.

This CDR3 contains 22 residues. Per germline, CDR1 SGHRS and CDR2 YFSETQ. Trimming took off 0 bases at V and 8 bases at J, with 33 bases between the two ends. Hyperthyroidism cases were recent diagnoses of under 2 months' duration in people aged 18 to 65. Other autoimmune diseases, uncontrolled infections, pregnancy or lactation excluded patients from enrollment. The authors amplified TCR beta CDR3 regions from RNA transcripts. Following a first-round RT-PCR that used HTBI primers, a second-round multiplex PCR was carried out. TCRdb reanalysed the multiplex PCR reads using MiXCR and keeps one entry per CDR3 protein. The data contain about 1.2 million distinct CDR3 sequences, 35% to 40% of them seen just once; the ten biggest clones take up 8.5% to 14%.

The rearrangement uses TRBV5-1 and TRBJ1-6; D remains ambiguous. Sequencing was carried out using peripheral blood or thyroid tissue (not recorded which). The clonotype originates from an adult man with Graves' hyperthyroidism. The chain's CDR3 is CASSLEFWASSQAAATYSPLHF. Written as DNA, the CDR3 is TGCGCCAGCAGCTTGGAGTTTTGGGCCAGCAGTCAAGCGGCAGCCACCTATTCACCCCTCCACTTT.